The clone carrying this T cell receptor beta chain has only a few counts. These data belong to a study of cytomegalovirus exposure and HLA in healthy donors. This PCR relied on a set of 60 Vbeta primers and 13 Jbeta primers. The table came from immunoSEQ multiplex PCR; TCRdb's copy has only in-frame clones and leaves some out. The sample holds approximately 130,000 clones, about 81% seen once. The sequenced sample was PBMCs. This clonotype originated in a woman aged 50 to 65 in good health and CMV-seropositive.

The CDR3 bases are TGTGCCATCAGTGAGTTGGGCTATTGGGAGACCCAGTACTTC. The encoded protein is CAISELGYWETQYF. The chain combines TRBV10-3 with TRBJ2-5; D unresolved. V lost 1 base, J lost 5 bases, and 11 bases lay in between. Germline assignment: CDR1 ENHRY and CDR2 SYGVKD. This CDR3 spans 14 amino acids.